The entry below gives a single TCR beta chain sequence along with its context. These data belong to a study of glioma-infiltrating T cells after dendritic cell vaccination. Some clones are missing from TCRdb's copy, which holds only in-frame ones; the method was immunoSEQ multiplex PCR. This table holds about 67,000 clones, 81% found once. Germline CDR1 reads MNHNS; CDR2 reads SASEGT. The CDR3 runs 15 residues. The ends were cut back, 4 bases at V and 0 bases at J, with 10 bases in the middle. Sequenced material: blood, taken before dendritic cell vaccination. This receptor was obtained from a human donor with glioblastoma. The genes are TRBV6-1 and TRBJ2-1; D call uncertain. CDR3 nucleotide sequence: TGTGCCAGCAGTGTCTTCCTTAGCTCCTACAATGAGCAGTTCTTC. It is translated as CASSVFLSSYNEQFF.